The 20 T cell receptor beta chains presented below share a single source sample, sequenced in a study of blood T cell repertoires in COVID-19. TCRdb keeps only in-frame clones here, not all; method: immunoSEQ multiplex PCR. The sample gives over 150,000 clones, 80% to 90% of which show up once; roughly 13% is in the top ten. Sequencing was carried out using peripheral blood. These TCRs come from a human donor in a cohort sampled during active COVID-19.

This clone has a single count. The chain combines TRBV7-2 with TRBJ1-5; D possibly corresponds to TRBD1 (6 bases). The CDR3 sequence is 15 residues long. Trimming pared 0 bases from V and 6 bases from J, leaving 12 bases between. CDR1 and CDR2 (germline): SGHTA, FQGNSA. CDR3 sequence (DNA): TGTGCCAGCAGCTTAGCGGGTGGGGGGGCTCAGCCCCAGCATTTT. It is translated as CASSLAGGGAQPQHF.

This chain uses TRBV29-1 with TRBJ2-1; 7 nucleotides line up with TRBD2. Trimming took 3 bases from V and 3 from J; bases not matched to a gene: 5. The CDR3 extends over 14 amino acids. The germline V gene has CDR1 SQVTM and CDR2 ANQGSEA. The chain's CDR3 is CSVESGRDYNEQFF. The CDR3 region has the DNA TGCAGCGTTGAGTCGGGGAGGGACTACAATGAGCAGTTCTTC.

The chain has TRBV3-1 (or the pseudogene TRBV3-2) and TRBJ2-4; D perhaps matches TRBD2 (6 bases). This CDR3 spans 15 amino acids. The V end lost 6 bases, the J end lost 0 bases, and 12 bases lay between the germline ends. The germline V gene encodes CDR1 LGHDT and CDR2 YNNKEL (reference sequence). CDR3 sequence reads: CASRPGTEAKNIQYF. The CDR3 DNA sequence: TGTGCCAGCAGACCCGGGACTGAAGCCAAAAACATTCAGTACTTC.

The V call is TRBV6-6, the J call TRBJ2-7; 14 bases align to TRBD2. CDR1 is MNHNY and CDR2 is SVGAGI in the germline V gene (reference sequence). This CDR3 comprises 19 residues. Unmatched junction bases numbered 16, after V lost 5 bases and J lost 4 bases. CDR3 region: CASSLPTSGRAWVSYEQYF. CDR3 coding DNA: TGTGCCAGCAGTCTACCGACTAGCGGGAGGGCCTGGGTATCGTACGAGCAGTACTTC.

The chain couples TRBV10-1 to TRBJ2-7; 10 bases are a match to TRBD2. Germline loops: CDR1 WNHNN, CDR2 SYGVQD (reference sequence). The CDR3 contains 12 residues. The V segment lost 5 bases and the J segment 6 bases; nucleotides outside the gene matches: 1. CDR3 amino acids: CASSRTSGEQYF. The CDR3 coding sequence is TGCGCCAGCAGTCGGACTAGCGGCGAGCAGTACTTC.

This clone appeared a few times. The chain links TRBV3-1 (or the pseudogene TRBV3-2) to TRBJ1-1, with 8 bases lining up with TRBD1. CDR3 size: 11 residues. The ends lost 7 bases at V and 8 bases at J; junction bases unmatched: 3. The germline CDR1 and CDR2 sequences are LGHDT and YNNKEL (reference sequence). The CDR3 nucleotides read TGTGCCAGCATTTACAGGGGGGAAGCTTTCTTT. As protein: CASIYRGEAFF.

The chain combines TRBV27 with TRBJ2-3; TRBD1 aligns across 8 bases. V lost 2 bases to trimming and J lost 5 bases; unmatched junction nucleotides: 15. CDR3 length equals 18 residues. Per the germline V gene, CDR1 is MNHEY and CDR2 is SMNVEV (reference sequence). CDR3 amino acids: CASSLRPPGRGREDTQYF. In DNA form, the CDR3 reads TGTGCCAGCAGTTTACGCCCCCCGGGCAGGGGGCGAGAAGATACGCAGTATTTT.

The V gene is TRBV7-8, the J gene TRBJ1-5; no reliable D call. Germline V gene sequence: CDR1 SGHVS, CDR2 FQNEAQ. The CDR3 has 14 amino acids. Trimming shortened V by 5 bases and J by 9 bases, and 17 bases separated the two germline ends. CDR3 region: CASSQLGRNGPQHF. The DNA for the CDR3 is TGTGCCAGCAGCCAATTAGGCAGGAATGGGCCCCAGCATTTT.

The chain has TRBV28 and TRBJ1-6; the match to TRBD1 covers 9 bases. V dropped 7 bases and J dropped 7; count of bases not matched to a gene: 8. Germline V gene data show CDR1 as MDHEN and CDR2 as SYDVKM. This CDR3 comprises 15 residues. The chain's CDR3 is CASNRGRRKNSPLHF. Here the CDR3 DNA reads TGTGCCAGCAACAGGGGGCGACGTAAGAATTCACCCCTCCACTTT. The entire variable domain, with the rest obtained from reference TRBV28 and TRBJ1-6, is as follows: DVKVTQSSRYLVKRTGEKVFLECVQDMDHENMFWYRQDPGLGLRLIYFSYDVKMKEKGDIPEGYSVSREKKERFSLILESASTNQTSMYLCASNRGRRKNSPLHFGNGTRLTVT.

The rearrangement joins TRBV6-1 to TRBJ1-1, with D tentatively TRBD1 (6 bases). CDR3 length equals 13 residues. The ends were cut back, 2 bases at V and 11 bases at J, with 15 bases in the middle. In germline, CDR1 is MNHNS, CDR2 SASEGT. DNA for the CDR3: TGTGCCAGCAGTGAATATGGGGGCCGGACGGCTTTCTTT. Its protein is CASSEYGGRTAFF.

The V gene is TRBV5-8, the J gene TRBJ2-5, with 9 bases matching TRBD2. Germline CDR1 is SGHTS and CDR2 is YDEGEE. V shed 4 bases, J shed 13 bases, and the junction held 2 bases outside the gene matches. The CDR3 extends over 10 amino acids. The CDR3, as DNA: TGTGCCAGCAGCAGGACTAGCGCGTACTTC. This encodes CASSRTSAYF.

The chain couples TRBV27 to TRBJ1-4; a possible D gene is TRBD1 (6 bases). V was shortened by 6 bases and J by 5 bases, with 10 bases between the two germline ends. The CDR3 extends over 13 amino acids. The germline V gene has CDR1 MNHEY and CDR2 SMNVEV (reference sequence). Here the CDR3 reads CASSYRENEKLFF. The DNA for the CDR3 is TGTGCCAGCAGCTACAGGGAAAATGAAAAACTGTTTTTT.

The CDR3 sequence: CASSLGTITYNEQFF. In DNA, the CDR3 is TGCGCCAGCAGCCTCGGGACAATCACCTACAATGAGCAGTTCTTC. This sequence joins TRBV5-1 and TRBJ2-1, with D possibly TRBD1 on 6 matching bases. This CDR3 contains 15 residues. Germline V gene sequence: CDR1 SGHRS, CDR2 YFSETQ. V lost 4 bases and J lost 2, with 13 bases in between.

The rearrangement links TRBV11-3 to TRBJ2-3, with 12 bases lining up with TRBD1. V trimming: 5 bases; J trimming: 0 bases; junction bases outside the gene matches: 9. The CDR3 consists of 18 residues. The germline gives CDR1 SGHNT, CDR2 YENEEA. DNA of the CDR3: TGTGCCAGCAGCGTAGGGGACAGGGGGCGAACTAGCACAGATACGCAGTATTTT. Residues: CASSVGDRGRTSTDTQYF.

The J gene is TRBJ2-3, the V gene TRBV4-1; no clear D. Trimming pared 0 bases from V and 2 bases from J, leaving 12 bases between. The germline CDR1 and CDR2 sequences are MGHRA and YSYEKL. The CDR3 spans 16 residues. Here the CDR3 DNA reads TGCGCCAGCAGCCAAGAACTTCTCTTCCTCACAGATACGCAGTATTTT. It codes for CASSQELLFLTDTQYF.

The chain carries TRBV7-2 and TRBJ2-5, with 10 bases identical to TRBD2. CDR3 length: 15 amino acids. Germline CDR1 SGHTA, CDR2 FQGNSA. V shed 7 bases and J 4 bases; nucleotides not matched to a gene: 9. The CDR3 sequence: CASTLSGRGAETQYF. The CDR3 bases are TGTGCCAGCACCTTGAGCGGGAGGGGGGCAGAGACCCAGTACTTC. Supplemented by reference TRBV7-2 and TRBJ2-5, the full variable domain reads GAGVSQSPSNKVTEKGKDVELRCDPISGHTALYWYRQSLGQGLEFLIYFQGNSAPDKSGLPSDRFSAERTGGSVSTLTIQRTQQEDSAVYLCASTLSGRGAETQYFGPGTRLLVL.

The table lists this clone with a few counts. The sample carries other DNA sequences with the same CDR3. This chain joins TRBV18 and TRBJ1-5; 7 bases agree with TRBD1. V lost 3 bases to trimming and J lost 7 bases; unmatched junction nucleotides: 3. Per the germline V gene, CDR1 is KGHSH and CDR2 is LQKENI. The CDR3 contains 13 residues. The CDR3 loop is CASSPKQGQPQHF. CDR3 coding DNA: TGTGCCAGCTCACCGAAACAGGGGCAGCCCCAGCATTTT.

The V gene is TRBV19, the J gene TRBJ1-6, with TRBD1 matching 9 bases. The CDR3 is made up of 15 amino acids. Per the germline V gene, CDR1 is LNHDA and CDR2 is SQIVND (reference sequence). Unmatched junction bases numbered 5, after V lost 6 bases and J lost 5 bases. The CDR3 is CASRMDRGHNSPLHF. The CDR3 coding sequence is TGTGCCAGTAGGATGGACAGGGGTCATAATTCACCCCTCCACTTT.

This clone was observed a single time. CDR3 sequence reads: CASSLTRTGQGGYTF. In DNA, the CDR3 is TGTGCCAGCAGCTTAACCCGTACAGGACAGGGTGGCTACACCTTC. The J gene is TRBJ1-2, the V gene TRBV7-2; TRBD1 matches at 8 bases. Trimming cost V 2 bases and J 7 bases; bases outside gene matches: 9. CDR1 and CDR2 (germline): SGHTA, FQGNSA. The CDR3 is made up of 15 amino acids.

The V and J genes are TRBV7-8 and TRBJ2-7, with a possible D match to TRBD2 (5 bases). The germline gives CDR1 SGHVS, CDR2 FQNEAQ. The CDR3 consists of 12 residues. V dropped 5 bases and J dropped 6 bases, with 11 bases sitting between them. The chain's CDR3 is CASSLTRGEQYF. CDR3 bases: TGTGCCAGCAGCCTAACCCGGGGCGAGCAGTACTTC.